The TCR beta chain under discussion was sequenced for a study of T cells expressing NK-cell markers. Study-level information: Each TCR beta repertoire originated in sorted T cells that were CD3+CD56+NKG2C+, CD3+CD56+NKG2C- or CD3+CD56-NKG2C+. Eight donors were sequenced, of whom seven were HCMV-seropositive, while the remaining one was HCMV-seronegative. Notes on the study in general: Clarity on HCMV specificity was lacking for the expanded NKG2C+ T cell clones. About 6 donors had dominant NKG2C+ clonotypes that comprised about 1.0-7.0% of their CD8+ T cells.

CDR1 and CDR2 (germline): GTSNPN, SVGIG (reference sequence). CDR3 length: 14 residues. TCRdb reprocessed the 5' RACE reads and keeps a single row for each CDR3 protein, giving no DNA. The table counts over 350,000 distinct CDR3 sequences; approximately 12% lies in the top ten. Note on this clonotype: Antigen: not known.

V and J are TRBV30 and TRBJ1-1; there is no DNA to check the TCRdb D call of TRBD1. This TCR was recovered from a woman in her 50s in good health. Material for sequencing was blood T cells: a sorted CD56 or NKG2C T cell subset, CD4+ or CD8+ T cells, or bulk PBMC T cells (not recorded which). CDR3 in amino acids: CAWAPGTANTEAFF.